This T cell receptor (beta chain) is from a study of post-analysis software for immune sequencing data. Study overall: Courses of disease covered relapsing-remitting, secondary progressive and progressive-relapsing multiple sclerosis.

The TCR beta cDNA libraries carried unique molecular identifiers. cDNA molecules numbering about 480,000 came from around 1 to 10 million T cells. TCRdb analysed the PCR reads with MiXCR anew, one entry per CDR3 protein. The sample includes about 770,000 distinct CDR3 sequences, around 46% of them seen just once. On this clonotype: Its antigen is unidentified.

Study observations and caveats: A handful of TRBV segments, including TRBV5-6, TRBV5-1 and TRBV20-1, were more frequent in patients than controls. Among multiple sclerosis patients, normalized Chao1 diversity was significantly below that of controls. Co-batched samples clustered tightly together by F measure.

CDR1 and CDR2 from the germline V gene are SGHDN and FVKESK. V was shortened by 2 bases and J by 4 bases, with 9 bases between the two germline ends. CDR3 size: 14 residues. The TCR was taken from a girl under 18 with multiple sclerosis. The sample taken for sequencing was blood. V usage is TRBV14 and J usage is TRBJ2-1; D is ambiguous. Here the CDR3 reads CASSQIASYNEQFF. The CDR3 nucleotides read TGTGCCAGCAGCCAAATCGCTTCTTACAATGAGCAGTTCTTC.